These 29 T cell receptor beta chains share one sample of origin, sequenced in a study of CD8+ T cells in alopecia areata. Sequencing used cDNA as its template, made by extracting RNA and reverse transcribing it. The assay was immunoSEQ multiplex PCR, and TCRdb's table has in-frame clones only and misses some. The sample records about 210,000 clones, roughly two fifths being singletons. Treatment reported: oral pan-JAK inhibitor, 5-10 mg twice daily. This specimen consisted of CD4+ T cells sorted from blood, obtained at week 34, from a patient treated with tofacitinib. The origin of the receptors is a human donor with alopecia areata.

The chain employs TRBV30 and TRBJ1-6, with 11 bases matching TRBD1. V lost 3 bases and J lost 6; bases outside the gene matches: 1. Germline V gene data show CDR1 as GTSNPN and CDR2 as SVGIG (reference sequence). This CDR3 comprises 14 residues. The DNA of the CDR3 is TGTGCCTGGAGGGGACAGGGGGTTAATTCACCCCTCCACTTT. It translates to CAWRGQGVNSPLHF. Combining the CDR3 with reference TRBV30 and TRBJ1-6 gives the whole variable domain SQTIHQWPATLVQPVGSPLSLECTVEGTSNPNLYWYRQAAGRGLQLLFYSVGIGQISSEVPQNLSASRPQDRQFILSSKKLLLSDSGFYLCAWRGQGVNSPLHFGNGTRLTVT.

The table lists this clone with a few counts. This chain links TRBV30 with TRBJ1-1, with unresolved D. V was cut by 0 bases and J by 5 bases, with 13 bases left in between. This CDR3 has 14 amino acids. CDR1 and CDR2 (germline): GTSNPN, SVGIG (reference sequence). CDR3 amino acids: CAWSVSPGRTEAFF. The CDR3 nucleotides read TGTGCCTGGAGTGTATCTCCTGGGAGGACTGAAGCTTTCTTT.

In this sample, this clone turned up a few times. The genes are TRBV7-8 and TRBJ2-5, with D possibly TRBD1 on 6 matching bases. Germline lookup yields CDR1 SGHVS and CDR2 FQNEAQ. With 1 base removed from V and 5 bases from J, the gap between germline ends came to 11 bases. The CDR3 extends over 14 amino acids. CDR3 amino acids: CASSLGRGSETQYF. Here the CDR3 DNA reads TGTGCCAGCAGCTTAGGCAGGGGTTCCGAGACCCAGTACTTC.

The V and J genes are TRBV18 and TRBJ2-7; TRBD1 agrees at 12 bases. CDR1 KGHSH and CDR2 LQKENI come from the germline V gene. V gave up 3 bases and J gave up 5 bases; unmatched junction bases: 8. CDR3 size: 16 residues. The CDR3 reads CASSPYRDRGHHEQYF. In nucleotides, the CDR3 is TGTGCCAGCTCACCCTACCGGGACAGGGGGCACCACGAGCAGTACTTC.

With regard to this clone: A junction boundary mismatches the germline segment, possibly from a read error. The chain couples TRBV25-1 to TRBJ2-5, with a tentative D call TRBD2 (5 bases). Germline CDR1 reads MGHDK; CDR2 reads SYGVNS. The CDR3 extends over 15 amino acids. CDR3 sequence (DNA): TGTGCCAGCAGTGACTCCGGGGTGGTAGGAGAGGCCCAGTACTTC. Translating gives CASSDSGVVGEAQYF.

DNA for the CDR3: TGTGCCAGCAGCTTAGTCGGGGGAGGACAGCCCCAGCATTTT. It is translated as CASSLVGGGQPQHF. V gene TRBV11-3 combines with J gene TRBJ1-5; tentatively, D is TRBD1 (5 bases). Germline lookup yields CDR1 SGHNT and CDR2 YENEEA. The CDR3 is 14 residues long. The germline V and J ends were trimmed by 1 base and 7 bases, with 11 bases remaining between them.

The rearrangement uses TRBV28 and TRBJ2-7; 11 bases align to TRBD2. The trim removed 3 bases at V and 6 bases at J, leaving 7 bases unmatched. The CDR3 length is 15 residues. Germline lookup yields CDR1 MDHEN and CDR2 SYDVKM. CDR3 nucleotide sequence: TGTGCCAGCAGTTTCCAACTAGCGGGAGTCTCCGAGCAGTACTTC. This sequence encodes CASSFQLAGVSEQYF.

The rearrangement links TRBV4-2 to TRBJ1-5; no clear D. The ends were cut back, 0 bases at V and 4 bases at J, with 4 bases in the middle. CDR3 length: 13 residues. Per the germline V gene, CDR1 is LGHNA and CDR2 is YNFKEQ. The DNA for the CDR3 is TGTGCCAGCAGCCAAGATGGGAATCAGCCCCAGCATTTT. It codes for CASSQDGNQPQHF.

This clone was counted only a few times. The gene calls are TRBV5-4 and TRBJ1-1, with D maybe TRBD1 (5 bases). The CDR3 is 14 residues long. The germline V and J ends were trimmed by 7 bases and 1 base, with 14 bases remaining between them. Germline lookup yields CDR1 SGHNT and CDR2 YYREEE (reference sequence). DNA of the CDR3: TGTGCCAGCTTCTGGGGAGGGACGAACACTGAAGCTTTCTTT. Amino acid sequence: CASFWGGTNTEAFF. Using reference TRBV5-4 and TRBJ1-1 for the parts outside the CDR3, the full variable domain is ETGVTQSPTHLIKTRGQQVTLRCSSQSGHNTVSWYQQALGQGPQFIFQYYREEENGRGNFPPRFSGLQFPNYSSELNVNALELDDSALYLCASFWGGTNTEAFFGQGTRLTVV.

The chain joins TRBV27 to TRBJ2-5; 7 nucleotides align to TRBD2. Germline lookup yields CDR1 MNHEY and CDR2 SMNVEV (reference sequence). V trimming: 0 bases; J trimming: 1 base; junction bases outside the gene matches: 11. The CDR3 is 18 amino acids. The CDR3 reads CASSLSLRGRGGQETQYF. CDR3 coding DNA: TGTGCCAGCAGTTTATCGTTAAGGGGTCGCGGGGGCCAAGAGACCCAGTACTTC.

V and J are TRBV5-6 and TRBJ1-6; D is unresolved. The CDR3 sequence is 13 residues long. Germline CDR1 reads SGHDT; CDR2 reads YYEEEE. V lost 5 bases and J lost 10, with 13 bases in between. The CDR3: CASRSGVESPLHF. CDR3 DNA sequence: TGTGCCAGCAGATCTGGGGTTGAATCACCCCTCCACTTT.

The chain is built from TRBV7-3 and TRBJ2-2; D not certain. Germline V gives CDR1 SGHTA, CDR2 FQGTGA. Trimming pared 4 bases from V and 4 bases from J, leaving 4 bases between. This CDR3 is 12 amino acids long. CDR3 nucleotides: TGTGCCAGCAGCTCATCCACCGGGGAGCTGTTTTTT. Translation: CASSSSTGELFF.

This rearrangement joins TRBV9 to TRBJ2-3; TRBD1 matches at 7 bases. J lost 1 base, V lost 5 bases, and 16 bases had no gene match. Per the germline V gene, CDR1 is SGDLS and CDR2 is YYNGEE. The CDR3 is 18 amino acids. The CDR3 sequence is CASRKSPTGPWGTDTQYF. In DNA, the CDR3 is TGTGCCAGCAGGAAAAGCCCGACAGGGCCCTGGGGCACAGATACGCAGTATTTT. The full variable domain, in which reference TRBV9 and TRBJ2-3 provide the parts outside the CDR3, is DSGVTQTPKHLITATGQRVTLRCSPRSGDLSVYWYQQSLDQGLQFLIQYYNGEERAKGNILERFSAQQFPDLHSELNLSSLELGDSALYFCASRKSPTGPWGTDTQYFGPGTRLTVL.

This clone was seen a handful of times. The chain combines TRBV5-6 with TRBJ1-1; D might be TRBD1 (6 bases). The germline gives CDR1 SGHDT, CDR2 YYEEEE. CDR3 size: 14 residues. Deletions cut 4 bases from V and 0 bases from J, with 10 bases between. CDR3 coding DNA: TGTGCCAGCAGCCGTACAGGGTTGAACACTGAAGCTTTCTTT. As protein: CASSRTGLNTEAFF.

The chain carries TRBV30 and TRBJ1-4; D is perhaps TRBD1 (5 bases). The V end lost 4 bases, the J end lost 9 bases, and 15 bases lay between the germline ends. This CDR3 spans 13 amino acids. Per the germline V gene, CDR1 is GTSNPN and CDR2 is SVGIG (reference sequence). Written as DNA, the CDR3 is TGTGCCTGGATCCACTCCGGGGGGAAAAAACTGTTTTTT. Translation: CAWIHSGGKKLFF.

V gene TRBV7-8 combines with J gene TRBJ2-3, with 8 bases fitting TRBD2. The V gene end was trimmed by 5 bases and the J gene end by 0 bases; junction bases not matched to a gene: 4. This CDR3 region has 15 residues. Germline V CDR1 and CDR2: SGHVS, FQNEAQ. CDR3 protein: CASSKLADSTDTQYF. The CDR3 coding sequence is TGTGCCAGCAGCAAACTAGCGGATAGCACAGATACGCAGTATTTT.

The chain's CDR3 is CASRIPSGGSTDTQYF. The CDR3 nucleotides read TGCGCCAGCAGGATTCCTAGCGGGGGGAGCACAGATACGCAGTATTTT. This sequence joins TRBV10-2 and TRBJ2-3; 11 nucleotides line up with TRBD2. The junction had 5 bases not matched to a gene; V was cut back by 6 bases and J by 0 bases. The CDR3 totals 16 residues. The V gene's germline CDR1 is WSHSY and CDR2 SAAADI.

This chain uses TRBV6-5 with TRBJ2-7; TRBD2 agrees at 9 bases. Losses at the gene ends were 4 bases for V and 0 bases for J; bases not matched to a gene: 4. The CDR3 length is 15 residues. CDR1 MNHEY and CDR2 SVGAGI come from the germline V gene. The CDR3 DNA reads as TGTGCCAGCAGTTTGACTAGCGGATTCTCCTACGAGCAGTACTTC. It encodes CASSLTSGFSYEQYF.

V gene TRBV7-3 combines with J gene TRBJ2-1; TRBD2 matches at 7 bases. Germline-derived CDR1 and CDR2 are SGHTA and FQGTGA. The CDR3 covers 15 residues. Unmatched junction bases numbered 12, after V lost 5 bases and J lost 8 bases. The CDR3, as DNA: TGTGCCAGCAGCCCGTCTCGTGGGAGGGACTATGAGCAGTTCTTC. Its protein product is CASSPSRGRDYEQFF.

V usage is TRBV5-1 and J usage is TRBJ2-7; possibly TRBD1 for D (5 bases). Between the trimmed V and J ends, which lost 0 bases and 6 bases, there was a span of 10 bases. In germline, CDR1 is SGHRS, CDR2 YFSETQ. There are 13 residues in the CDR3. For the CDR3, the DNA is TGCGCCAGCAGCTTGGAGGGGTACGGCGAGCAGTACTTC. Encoded protein: CASSLEGYGEQYF.

The CDR3 coding sequence is TGTGCCAGCAGTTTATCCGGGACAGGGGGCACCGGGGAGCTGTTTTTT. Amino acids: CASSLSGTGGTGELFF. The chain recombines TRBV2 with TRBJ2-2; 11 bases match TRBD1. V lost 5 bases to trimming and J lost 4 bases; unmatched junction nucleotides: 6. Per the germline V gene, CDR1 is SNHLY and CDR2 is FYNNEI. The CDR3 extends over 16 amino acids.

This clone was seen a few times. This chain joins TRBV29-1 and TRBJ2-1; TRBD1 aligns across 10 bases. CDR3 length: 14 amino acids. Germline CDR1 reads SQVTM; CDR2 reads ANQGSEA. Losses at the gene ends were 6 bases for V and 6 bases for J; bases not matched to a gene: 8. CDR3 protein: CSVIDRGQVNEQFF. Written as DNA, the CDR3 is TGCAGCGTAATAGACAGGGGGCAGGTCAATGAGCAGTTCTTC.

This rearrangement joins TRBV6-1 to TRBJ2-1; D tentatively reads TRBD1 or TRBD2 (5 bases each). V gave up 1 base and J gave up 6 bases, with 19 bases separating them. This CDR3 comprises 17 residues. The germline V gene encodes CDR1 MNHNS and CDR2 SASEGT. This chain's CDR3 is CASSEGMRAGWGNEQFF. CDR3 DNA sequence: TGTGCCAGCAGTGAAGGCATGCGGGCAGGGTGGGGCAATGAGCAGTTCTTC.

V and J are TRBV2 and TRBJ2-4; D uncertain. Germline V CDR1 and CDR2: SNHLY, FYNNEI. Trimming removed 4 bases from V and 2 bases from J, with 15 bases in between. The CDR3 runs to 16 residues. DNA of the CDR3: TGTGCCAGCAGTGCCTCCCACGTTGCTACCAAAAACATTCAGTACTTC. It codes for CASSASHVATKNIQYF. Combining the CDR3 with reference TRBV2 and TRBJ2-4 gives the whole variable domain EPEVTQTPSHQVTQMGQEVILRCVPISNHLYFYWYRQILGQKVEFLVSFYNNEISEKSEIFDDQFSVERPDGSNFTLKIRSTKLEDSAMYFCASSASHVATKNIQYFGAGTRLSVL.

The rearrangement uses TRBV15 and TRBJ2-1, with 7 bases fitting TRBD2. With V trimmed by 8 bases and J by 4 bases, 11 bases remained unmatched. CDR1 and CDR2 (germline): LNHNV, YYDKDF (reference sequence). This CDR3 contains 15 residues. CDR3 in DNA: TGTGCCACCGAGGAGGTCAGCGGGGCTTACAATGAGCAGTTCTTC. It encodes CATEEVSGAYNEQFF.

DNA of the CDR3: TGTGCCAGCAGTTATAGTACAGGGGTTTTTGGCTACACCTTC. This gives the protein CASSYSTGVFGYTF. The gene calls are TRBV27 and TRBJ1-2; 7 bases map to TRBD1. CDR3 size: 14 residues. V was pared by 4 bases and J by 7 bases, with 9 bases of the junction left unmatched. Germline lookup yields CDR1 MNHEY and CDR2 SMNVEV (reference sequence).

The table lists this clone with a few counts. The chain is built from TRBV9 and TRBJ2-1; the match to TRBD2 covers 8 bases. CDR1 and CDR2 (germline): SGDLS, YYNGEE. This CDR3 contains 16 residues. The junction had 7 bases not matched to a gene; V was cut back by 4 bases and J by 1 base. The CDR3 reads CASSSYSGNSYNEQFF. CDR3 bases: TGTGCCAGCAGCTCCTATAGCGGGAATTCCTACAATGAGCAGTTCTTC.

The rearrangement links TRBV7-9 to TRBJ1-6; D remains ambiguous. From germline, CDR1 is SEHNR and CDR2 FQNEAQ (reference sequence). The CDR3 loop spans 11 amino acids. Trimming took 2 bases from V and 14 from J, leaving 7 bases between them. CDR3 in amino acids: CASSLSGTLHF. DNA for the CDR3: TGTGCCAGCAGCTTAAGCGGCACCCTCCACTTT.

This clone was counted between two and nine times. The chain is built from TRBV19 and TRBJ2-5, with a tentative D call TRBD2 (5 bases). Germline assignment: CDR1 LNHDA and CDR2 SQIVND (reference sequence). The CDR3 sequence is 15 residues long. V lost 3 bases to trimming and J lost 9 bases, with 20 bases between them. CDR3: CASSMTRQRPGSQYF. The CDR3, as DNA: TGTGCCAGTAGTATGACCCGGCAGCGGCCCGGGTCCCAGTACTTC.